This TCR beta chain is from a study of T cells in localized non-small cell lung cancer. Study findings and constraints: Uninvolved neighboring lung showed the greatest T cell clonality, exceeding tumor. In adjacent lung appeared a median about 58 of the top 100 tumor clones. Higher blood T cell density went with longer overall survival. Heterogeneity remains possible because sequencing was limited to only one tumor region.

Germline V gene data show CDR1 as MGHRA and CDR2 as YSYEKL. With 3 bases removed from V and 0 bases from J, the gap between germline ends came to 17 bases. This CDR3 region has 17 residues. A note on this clone: Antigen specificity is unknown.

The protocol was immunoSEQ multiplex PCR, while the TCRdb copy is restricted to in-frame clones and leaves out a portion. This sample carries tens of thousands of clones, around four fifths of them seen once, and the ten largest clones take less than 5%. The material sequenced was peripheral blood, taken before any cancer treatment. The chain is built from TRBV4-1 and TRBJ1-2, with D perhaps TRBD1 (6 bases). The receptor was isolated from a woman aged 35-75 years with stage I lung adenocarcinoma. Here the CDR3 reads CASSHGRTDISNYGYTF. CDR3 nucleotide sequence: TGCGCCAGCAGCCACGGAAGGACAGATATCTCTAACTATGGCTACACCTTC.